In this sample, the clone carrying this TCR beta chain turned up a few times. Its antigen remains unidentified. The sample belongs to a study of CD8+ T cells in alopecia areata. Findings and limits, study-wide: Resident alphabeta T cells of normal skin are also sequenced in scalp samples.

cDNA reverse transcribed from extracted RNA served as the sequencing template. Some clones are missing from TCRdb's copy, which holds only in-frame ones; the method was immunoSEQ multiplex PCR. The sample shows about 12,000 clones, around three fifths of them seen only once. Collected material from alopecia areata patients comprised lesional scalp punch biopsies and peripheral blood. The CDR3 has 19 amino acids. Germline lookup yields CDR1 PRHDT and CDR2 FYEKMQ (reference sequence). V was clipped by 5 bases and J by 4 bases, with 28 bases between them. Source material: skin. The rearrangement uses TRBV13 and TRBJ2-3; D possibly corresponds to TRBD2 (6 bases). This TCR derives from a human donor with alopecia areata. DNA for the CDR3: TGTGCCAGCAGCCTAGAGGGGTCGAGGAGGGCGGGGTCTTCAGATACGCAGTATTTT. Translating gives CASSLEGSRRAGSSDTQYF.